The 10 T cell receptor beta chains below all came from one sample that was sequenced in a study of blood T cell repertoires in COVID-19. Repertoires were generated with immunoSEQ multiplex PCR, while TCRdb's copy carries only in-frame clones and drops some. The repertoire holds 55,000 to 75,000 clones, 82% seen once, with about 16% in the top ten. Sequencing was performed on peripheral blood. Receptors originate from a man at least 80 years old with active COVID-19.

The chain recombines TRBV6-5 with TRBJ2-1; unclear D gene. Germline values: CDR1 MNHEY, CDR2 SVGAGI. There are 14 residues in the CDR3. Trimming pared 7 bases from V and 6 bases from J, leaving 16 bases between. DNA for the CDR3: TGTGCCAGCAAAAGTCCCAAAAACGGCAATGAGCAGTTCTTC. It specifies CASKSPKNGNEQFF.

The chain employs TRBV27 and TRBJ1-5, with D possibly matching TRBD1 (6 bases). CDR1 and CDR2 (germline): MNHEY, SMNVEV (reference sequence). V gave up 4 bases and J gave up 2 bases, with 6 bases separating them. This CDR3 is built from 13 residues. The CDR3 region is CASSSGGNQPQHF. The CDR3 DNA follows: TGTGCCAGCAGTTCAGGGGGCAATCAGCCCCAGCATTTT.

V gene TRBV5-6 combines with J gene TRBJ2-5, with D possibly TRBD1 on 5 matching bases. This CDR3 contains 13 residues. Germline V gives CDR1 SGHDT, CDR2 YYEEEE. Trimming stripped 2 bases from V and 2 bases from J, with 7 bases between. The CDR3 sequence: CASSFDRQETQYF. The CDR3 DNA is TGTGCCAGCAGCTTCGACAGACAAGAGACCCAGTACTTC.

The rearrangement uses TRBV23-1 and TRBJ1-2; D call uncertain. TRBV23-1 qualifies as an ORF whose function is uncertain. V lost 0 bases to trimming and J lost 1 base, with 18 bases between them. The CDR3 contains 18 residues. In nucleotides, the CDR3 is TGCGCCAGCAGTCAATCGATTCAGGATTTTGATGTTAACTATGGCTACACCTTC. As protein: CASSQSIQDFDVNYGYTF.

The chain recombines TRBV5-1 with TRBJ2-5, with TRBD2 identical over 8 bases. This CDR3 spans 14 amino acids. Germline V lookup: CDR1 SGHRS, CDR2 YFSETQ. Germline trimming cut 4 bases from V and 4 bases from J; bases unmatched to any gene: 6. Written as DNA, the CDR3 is TGCGCCAGCAGCCCCGGGAGGGACGGAGAGACCCAGTACTTC. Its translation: CASSPGRDGETQYF. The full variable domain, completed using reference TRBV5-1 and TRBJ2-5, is KAGVTQTPRYLIKTRGQQVTLSCSPISGHRSVSWYQQTPGQGLQFLFEYFSETQRNKGNFPGRFSGRQFSNSRSEMNVSTLELGDSALYLCASSPGRDGETQYFGPGTRLLVL.

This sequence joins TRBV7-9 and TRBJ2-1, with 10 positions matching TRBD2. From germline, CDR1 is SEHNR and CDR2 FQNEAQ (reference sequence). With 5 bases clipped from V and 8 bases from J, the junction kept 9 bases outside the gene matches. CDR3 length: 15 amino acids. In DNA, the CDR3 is TGTGCCAGCAGCCGAAGCGGGGGGGCTATAGATGAGCAGTTCTTC. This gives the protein CASSRSGGAIDEQFF.

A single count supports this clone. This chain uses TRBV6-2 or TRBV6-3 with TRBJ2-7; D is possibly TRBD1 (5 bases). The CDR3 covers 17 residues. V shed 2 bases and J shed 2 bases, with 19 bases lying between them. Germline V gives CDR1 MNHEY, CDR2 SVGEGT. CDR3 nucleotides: TGTGCCAGCAGTTACCCCAGCCGCAGGGTCGTCACCTACGAGCAGTACTTC. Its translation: CASSYPSRRVVTYEQYF.

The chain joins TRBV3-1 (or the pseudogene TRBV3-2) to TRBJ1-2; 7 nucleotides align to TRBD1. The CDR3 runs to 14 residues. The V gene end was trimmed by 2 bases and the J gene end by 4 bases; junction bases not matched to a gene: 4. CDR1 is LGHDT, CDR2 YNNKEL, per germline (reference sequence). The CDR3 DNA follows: TGTGCCAGCAGCCAATCGGGACAGCGCTATGGCTACACCTTC. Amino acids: CASSQSGQRYGYTF.

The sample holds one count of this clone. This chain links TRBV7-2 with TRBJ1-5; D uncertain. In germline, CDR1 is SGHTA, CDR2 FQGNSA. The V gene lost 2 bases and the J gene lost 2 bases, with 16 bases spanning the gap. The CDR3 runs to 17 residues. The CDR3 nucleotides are TGTGCCAGCAGCTTAACGGCGGACGGGAAGGGCAATCAGCCCCAGCATTTT. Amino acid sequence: CASSLTADGKGNQPQHF.

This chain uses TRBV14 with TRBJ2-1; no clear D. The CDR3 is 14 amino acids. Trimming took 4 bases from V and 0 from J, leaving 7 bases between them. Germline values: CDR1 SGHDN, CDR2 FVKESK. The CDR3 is CASSRGSSYNEQFF. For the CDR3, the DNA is TGTGCCAGCAGCCGAGGCAGCTCCTACAATGAGCAGTTCTTC.